This is a list of T cell receptor beta chains from one sample in a study of shared clonotypes between healthy human individuals. The protocol was immunoSEQ multiplex PCR, while the TCRdb copy is restricted to in-frame clones and leaves out a portion. Among approximately 1,500,000 clones, 95% to 97% were seen once, and the ten largest hold roughly 1.1%. The sequenced sample consisted of naive CD4+ T cells sorted from blood. All receptors derive from a man aged 25 to 45 in good health. The CDR3 runs from the conserved cysteine through the conserved F or W. A D gene is named only where the DNA matches it firmly. Only part of the rows carry a size: once, few, many, or a class if the clone is expanded.

j_gene: TRBJ2-3
v_gene: TRBV5-1
d_gene: NA
abundance: NA
CDR3nt: TGCGCCAGCACGAGGGGAGTCCCCACAGATACGCAGTATTTT
CDR3aa: CASTRGVPTDTQYF

j_gene: TRBJ1-2
v_gene: TRBV2
d_gene: TRBD1
abundance: once
CDR3nt: TGTGCCAGCGCCAACCTCCCACAGGGGGCCGGCTATGGCTACACCTTC
CDR3aa: CASANLPQGAGYGYTF

j_gene: TRBJ2-1
v_gene: TRBV15
d_gene: NA
abundance: NA
CDR3nt: TGTGCCACCAGCAGAGCCTCCCCTTCCCCTGAGCAGTTCTTC
CDR3aa: CATSRASPSPEQFF

j_gene: TRBJ1-2
v_gene: TRBV6-5
d_gene: NA
abundance: NA
CDR3nt: TGTGCCAGCAGCTCCGGAGGGTATAACTATGGCTACACCTTC
CDR3aa: CASSSGGYNYGYTF

j_gene: TRBJ2-3
v_gene: TRBV18
d_gene: TRBD2
abundance: NA
CDR3nt: TGTGCCAGCTCCCACGAGCCGGGACTAGCCAATACGCAGTATTTT
CDR3aa: CASSHEPGLANTQYF

j_gene: TRBJ2-4
v_gene: TRBV7-2
d_gene: NA
abundance: NA
CDR3nt: TGTGCCAGCAGCTTAGCGCTGGGCAATTGGGACATTCAGTACTTC
CDR3aa: CASSLALGNWDIQYF

j_gene: TRBJ2-7
v_gene: TRBV4-2
d_gene: NA
abundance: NA
CDR3nt: TGTGCCAGCAGCCTAACCGGGGAGAGCTCCTACGAGCAGTACTTC
CDR3aa: CASSLTGESSYEQYF

j_gene: TRBJ2-1
v_gene: TRBV30
d_gene: TRBD2
abundance: once
CDR3nt: TGTGCCTTAAAAGGCCTACTAGCGGGAAAGGGCAATGAGCAGTTCTTC
CDR3aa: CALKGLLAGKGNEQFF

j_gene: TRBJ1-2
v_gene: TRBV6-5
d_gene: TRBD1
abundance: NA
CDR3nt: TGTGCCAGCAGCACCGGACAGGGGGCCATCTATGGCTACACCTTC
CDR3aa: CASSTGQGAIYGYTF

j_gene: TRBJ2-7
v_gene: TRBV28
d_gene: NA
abundance: NA
CDR3nt: TGTGCCAGCAGTTTATCCGAGCAGTACTTC
CDR3aa: CASSLSEQYF

j_gene: TRBJ2-3
v_gene: TRBV9
d_gene: TRBD1
abundance: NA
CDR3nt: TGTGCCAGCAGCGCCGGGACAGCTCTTACGCAGTATTTT
CDR3aa: CASSAGTALTQYF

j_gene: TRBJ2-3
v_gene: TRBV9
d_gene: TRBD1
abundance: NA
CDR3nt: TGTGCCAGCTCATCGACGGCAGGGGGCGCAGATACGCAGTATTTT
CDR3aa: CASSSTAGGADTQYF

j_gene: TRBJ2-7
v_gene: TRBV19
d_gene: NA
abundance: NA
CDR3nt: TGTGCCAGTAGTATAGAGGCGGGACAGTCGTACGAGCAGTACTTC
CDR3aa: CASSIEAGQSYEQYF

j_gene: TRBJ1-1
v_gene: TRBV25-1
d_gene: NA
abundance: NA
CDR3nt: TGTGCCAGCAGTGATGTTTGGGGAGGAGGCATGAACACTGAAGCTTTCTTT
CDR3aa: CASSDVWGGGMNTEAFF

j_gene: TRBJ2-7
v_gene: TRBV28
d_gene: NA
abundance: NA
CDR3nt: TGTGCCAGCAGTCCACCCGGGTACGAGCAGTACTTC
CDR3aa: CASSPPGYEQYF